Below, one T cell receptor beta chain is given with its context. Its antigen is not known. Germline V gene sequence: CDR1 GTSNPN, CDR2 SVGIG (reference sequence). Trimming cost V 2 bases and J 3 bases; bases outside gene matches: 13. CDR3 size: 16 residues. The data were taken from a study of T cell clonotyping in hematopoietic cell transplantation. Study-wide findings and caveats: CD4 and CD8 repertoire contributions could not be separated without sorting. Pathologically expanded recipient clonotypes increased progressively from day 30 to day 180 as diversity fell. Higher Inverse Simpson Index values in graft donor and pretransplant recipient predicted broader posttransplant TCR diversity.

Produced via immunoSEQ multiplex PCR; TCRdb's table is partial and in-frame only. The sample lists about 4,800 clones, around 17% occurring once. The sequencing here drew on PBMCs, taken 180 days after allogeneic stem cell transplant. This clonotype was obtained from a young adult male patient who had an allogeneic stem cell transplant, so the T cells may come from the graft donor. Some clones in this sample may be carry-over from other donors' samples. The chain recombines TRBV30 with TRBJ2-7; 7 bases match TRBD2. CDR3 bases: TGTGCCTGGAGTTCCGACGAAATAGCGGGTGTCTACGAGCAGTACTTC. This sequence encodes CAWSSDEIAGVYEQYF.